Each of the 14 T cell receptor beta chains below was sequenced from the same sample in a study of early T cells in non-severe SARS-CoV-2 infection. One entry per CDR3 protein results from TCRdb running MiXCR on the 5' RACE reads. The data hold 50,000 to 65,000 distinct CDR3 sequences, with roughly 18% observed a single time. Material: whole blood, obtained at baseline. These receptors were obtained from an adult who was a healthcare worker with PCR-confirmed SARS-CoV-2 infection or an uninfected control (not recorded which).

This clonotype was seen a handful of times. The rearrangement joins TRBV20-1 to TRBJ2-1; no clear D gene. Germline lookup yields CDR1 DFQATT and CDR2 SNEGSKA (reference sequence). The CDR3 runs to 12 residues. Deletions cut 2 bases from V and 6 bases from J, with 8 bases between. The CDR3 DNA sequence: TGCAGTGCTAGAAGGGATCCCAATGAGCAGTTCTTC. It is translated as CSARRDPNEQFF.

This clonotype occurred a few times. The rearrangement links TRBV7-2 to TRBJ2-2; D is undetermined. V lost 5 bases to trimming and J lost 2 bases, with 12 bases between them. This CDR3 comprises 15 residues. Germline CDR1 SGHTA, CDR2 FQGNSA. The CDR3, as DNA: TGTGCCAGCAGCAAGTCAGGCAGAAACACCGGGGAGCTGTTTTTT. Protein product: CASSKSGRNTGELFF.

The chain combines TRBV7-2 with TRBJ2-7, with 9 bases matching TRBD2. V trimming: 2 bases; J trimming: 3 bases; junction bases outside the gene matches: 5. Germline assignment: CDR1 SGHTA and CDR2 FQGNSA. The CDR3 spans 15 residues. The CDR3 DNA sequence: TGTGCCAGCAGCTTATCTGCTAGCGGGAACTACGAGCAGTACTTC. As protein: CASSLSASGNYEQYF.

This clonotype was seen a few times. This sequence joins TRBV5-8 and TRBJ1-1; the D is unclear. Looked up from germline, CDR1 is SGHTS and CDR2 is YDEGEE. The CDR3 covers 14 residues. V dropped 0 bases and J dropped 10 bases, with 16 bases sitting between them. CDR3 DNA sequence: TGTGCCAGCAGCTTGGATAGTCGAGGGATGGGAGCTTTCTTT. Its translation is CASSLDSRGMGAFF.

This clonotype was seen ten or more times. The chain links TRBV20-1 to TRBJ2-2; D is unresolved. The CDR3 is made up of 15 amino acids. V lost 4 bases, J lost 0 bases, and 12 bases lay in between. The germline V gene has CDR1 DFQATT and CDR2 SNEGSKA (reference sequence). This CDR3 is CSATLDGANTGELFF. CDR3 DNA sequence: TGCAGTGCTACCCTAGACGGCGCGAACACCGGGGAGCTGTTTTTT.

The chain has TRBV7-2 and TRBJ2-5; 14 bases align to TRBD2. The CDR3 is 16 residues long. The ends lost 5 bases at V and 5 bases at J; junction bases unmatched: 7. Germline CDR1 SGHTA, CDR2 FQGNSA. The CDR3: CASSPTGTSGSETQYF. In DNA form, the CDR3 reads TGTGCCAGCAGCCCCACAGGGACTAGCGGGAGTGAGACCCAGTACTTC.

The rearrangement links TRBV19 to TRBJ2-4; TRBD2 agrees at 8 bases. V dropped 1 base and J dropped 6; count of bases not matched to a gene: 8. The germline V gene encodes CDR1 LNHDA and CDR2 SQIVND (reference sequence). CDR3 length equals 16 residues. This CDR3 reads CASSIVSSGSGNIQYF. The CDR3 region has the DNA TGTGCCAGTAGTATAGTATCGAGCGGGAGTGGAAACATTCAGTACTTC.

This clonotype occurred a few times. The chain uses TRBV30 and TRBJ2-7; D not certain. In germline, CDR1 is GTSNPN, CDR2 SVGIG (reference sequence). Between the trimmed V and J ends, which lost 3 bases and 2 bases, there was a span of 11 bases. The CDR3 spans 13 residues. The CDR3 sequence: CAWSRTAAYEQYF. The CDR3 region has the DNA TGTGCCTGGAGCCGGACGGCAGCCTACGAGCAGTACTTC.

The rearrangement joins TRBV7-4 to TRBJ1-6, with 8 positions matching TRBD1. The CDR3 spans 14 residues. V was pared by 5 bases and J by 10 bases, with 7 bases of the junction left unmatched. The germline gives CDR1 SGHVT, CDR2 SQSDAQ. The CDR3, as DNA: TGTGCCAGCAGCCTCCGACAGGGGCAGTCACCCCTCCACTTT. This encodes CASSLRQGQSPLHF.

This rearrangement joins TRBV4-2 to TRBJ2-3, with 8 bases aligning to TRBD1. Germline lookup yields CDR1 LGHNA and CDR2 YNFKEQ. Trimming at V came to 4 bases and at J to 7 bases, leaving 10 bases not matched to a gene. The CDR3 length is 15 residues. The CDR3 nucleotides are TGTGCCAGCAGCCCTCGCCAGGGGGCCGTATATACGCAGTATTTT. It translates to CASSPRQGAVYTQYF.

This chain links TRBV14 with TRBJ2-2; D is unresolved. Germline V gives CDR1 SGHDN, CDR2 FVKESK. The V gene lost 1 base and the J gene lost 7 bases, with 4 bases spanning the gap. This CDR3 is built from 12 residues. Written as DNA, the CDR3 is TGTGCCAGCAGCCAAGTGGTCGGGGAGCTGTTTTTT. Its protein product is CASSQVVGELFF.

The chain recombines TRBV3-1 with TRBJ2-7, with D hard to call. Looked up from germline, CDR1 is LGHDT and CDR2 is YNNKEL (reference sequence). Trimming stripped 4 bases from V and 3 bases from J, with 7 bases between. The CDR3 loop spans 12 amino acids. In DNA form, the CDR3 reads TGTGCCAGCAGCCCGCGGAACTACGAGCAGTACTTC. The encoded protein is CASSPRNYEQYF.

This clonotype was found a few times. The V and J genes are TRBV28 and TRBJ2-1; D possibly corresponds to TRBD1 (5 bases). CDR3 length: 14 amino acids. The germline V gene has CDR1 MDHEN and CDR2 SYDVKM. V lost 7 bases and J 1 base, leaving 11 bases between the germline ends. The CDR3 reads CASNPGLSYNEQFF. CDR3 DNA: TGTGCCAGCAACCCAGGGTTGTCCTACAATGAGCAGTTCTTC.

The chain employs TRBV5-1 and TRBJ2-4; D might be TRBD1 or TRBD2, each matching 5 bases. Germline CDR1 SGHRS, CDR2 YFSETQ. V lost 4 bases to trimming and J lost 5 bases, with 13 bases between them. This CDR3 contains 14 residues. The CDR3 is CASSPVLGQNIQYF. The CDR3 DNA reads as TGCGCCAGCAGCCCGGTCTTGGGACAAAACATTCAGTACTTC.